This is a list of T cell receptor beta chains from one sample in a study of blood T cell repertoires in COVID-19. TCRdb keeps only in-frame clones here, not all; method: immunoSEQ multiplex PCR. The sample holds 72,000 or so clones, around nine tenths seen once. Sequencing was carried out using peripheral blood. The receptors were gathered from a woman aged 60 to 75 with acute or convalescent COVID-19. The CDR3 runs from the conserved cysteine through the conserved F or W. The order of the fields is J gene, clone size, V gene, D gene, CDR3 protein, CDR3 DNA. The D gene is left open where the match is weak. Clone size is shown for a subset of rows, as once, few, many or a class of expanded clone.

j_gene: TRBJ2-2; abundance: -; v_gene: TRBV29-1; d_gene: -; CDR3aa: CSVDGGTGTGELFF; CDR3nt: TGCAGCGTTGATGGGGGGACGGGGACCGGGGAGCTGTTTTTT
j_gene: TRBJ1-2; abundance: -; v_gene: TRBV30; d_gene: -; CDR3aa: CAWSGKGLNYGYTF; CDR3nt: TGTGCCTGGAGTGGAAAGGGGCTGAACTATGGCTACACCTTC
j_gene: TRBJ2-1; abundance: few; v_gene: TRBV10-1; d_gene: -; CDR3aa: CASSDQGDGTYNEQFF; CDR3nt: TGCGCCAGCAGTGATCAGGGTGATGGGACCTACAATGAGCAGTTCTTC
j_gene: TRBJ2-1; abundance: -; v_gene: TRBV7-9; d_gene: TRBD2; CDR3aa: CASRIGSGGPYEQFF; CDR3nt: TGTGCCAGCAGGATAGGTAGCGGGGGGCCATATGAGCAGTTCTTC
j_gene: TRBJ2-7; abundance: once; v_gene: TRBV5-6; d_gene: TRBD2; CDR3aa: CASSLTSGSYEQYF; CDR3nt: TGTGCCAGCAGCCTCACTAGCGGCTCCTACGAGCAGTACTTC
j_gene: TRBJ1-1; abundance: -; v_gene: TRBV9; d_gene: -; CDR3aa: CASSRGQLNTEAFF; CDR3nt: TGTGCCAGCAGCCGTGGACAGCTGAACACTGAAGCTTTCTTT
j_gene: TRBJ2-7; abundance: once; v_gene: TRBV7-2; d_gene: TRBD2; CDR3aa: CASSLGSSGVSSYEQYF; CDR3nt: TGTGCCAGCAGCTTAGGGTCTAGCGGGGTCAGCTCCTACGAGCAGTACTTC
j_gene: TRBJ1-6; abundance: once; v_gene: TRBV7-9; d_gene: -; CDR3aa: CASSSKTGFNSPLHF; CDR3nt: TGTGCCAGCAGCTCCAAAACAGGGTTTAATTCACCCCTCCACTTT
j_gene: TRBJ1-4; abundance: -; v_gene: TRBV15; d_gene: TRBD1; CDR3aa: CATSRDHRGNEKLFF; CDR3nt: TGTGCCACCAGCAGAGACCACAGGGGGAATGAAAAACTGTTTTTT
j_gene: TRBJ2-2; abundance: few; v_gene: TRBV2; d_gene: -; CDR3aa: CASSDGQGRELFF; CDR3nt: TGTGCCAGCAGTGATGGGCAGGGGAGGGAGCTGTTTTTT
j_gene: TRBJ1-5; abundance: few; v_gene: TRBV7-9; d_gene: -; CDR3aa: CASSLDGPQPQHF; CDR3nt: TGTGCCAGCAGCTTGGATGGGCCCCAGCCCCAGCATTTT
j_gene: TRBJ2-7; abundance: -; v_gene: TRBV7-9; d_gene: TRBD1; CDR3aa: CASSLGDRGRYEQYF; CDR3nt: TGTGCCAGCAGCTTAGGGGACAGGGGTCGGTACGAGCAGTACTTC
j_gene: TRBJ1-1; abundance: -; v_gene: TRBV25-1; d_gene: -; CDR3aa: CASSEPGVKAFF; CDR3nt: TGTGCCAGCAGTGAGCCGGGTGTGAAAGCTTTCTTT
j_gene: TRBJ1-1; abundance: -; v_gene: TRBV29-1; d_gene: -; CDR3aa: CSVHKNTEAFF; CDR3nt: TGCAGCGTTCACAAGAACACTGAAGCTTTCTTT
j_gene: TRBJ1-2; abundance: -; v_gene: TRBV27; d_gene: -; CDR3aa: CASSPWWSTGGYTF; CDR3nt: TGTGCCAGCAGCCCTTGGTGGAGTACCGGCGGCTACACCTTC
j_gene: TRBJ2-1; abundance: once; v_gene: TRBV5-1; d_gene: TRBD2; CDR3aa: CASSTRTSARYNEQFF; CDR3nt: TGCGCCAGCAGCACTCGGACTAGCGCCAGATACAATGAGCAGTTCTTC
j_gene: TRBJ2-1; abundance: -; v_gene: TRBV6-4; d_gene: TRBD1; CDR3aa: CASSDSGTGKNEQFF; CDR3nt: TGTGCCAGCAGTGACTCCGGGACAGGGAAAAATGAGCAGTTCTTC
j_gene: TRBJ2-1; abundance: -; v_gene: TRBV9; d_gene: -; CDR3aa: CASSSGRGSYNEQFF; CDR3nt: TGTGCCAGCAGCTCCGGACGGGGCTCCTACAATGAGCAGTTCTTC
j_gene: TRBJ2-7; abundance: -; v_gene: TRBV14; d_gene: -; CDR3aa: CASSSFYEQYF; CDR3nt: TGTGCCAGCAGCTCTTTCTACGAGCAGTACTTC
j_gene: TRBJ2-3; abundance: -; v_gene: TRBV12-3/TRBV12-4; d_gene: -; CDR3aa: CATEIAATDTQYF; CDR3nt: TGTGCCACCGAAATAGCGGCCACAGATACGCAGTATTTT
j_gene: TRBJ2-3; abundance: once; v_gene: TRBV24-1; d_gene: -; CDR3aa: CATSDPRDTQYF; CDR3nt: TGTGCCACCAGTGACCCCCGTGATACGCAGTATTTT
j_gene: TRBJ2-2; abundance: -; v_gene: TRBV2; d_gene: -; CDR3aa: CASRSGVNTGELFF; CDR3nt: TGTGCCAGCCGGTCGGGGGTGAACACCGGGGAGCTGTTTTTT